Shown below are 18 T cell receptor beta chains from a single sample sequenced in a study of T cell responses to AZD1222 COVID-19 vaccine. Sequencing used immunoSEQ multiplex PCR; TCRdb keeps in-frame clones, though not all of them. The sample lists some 96,000 clones; roughly 90% were seen once. The sample in question was peripheral blood, obtained on day 0 of AZD1222 vaccination. All receptors derive from an adult in good health.

The sample holds a few counts of this clone. The rearrangement uses TRBV19 and TRBJ1-1; D is unresolved. This CDR3 contains 13 residues. The V end was cut by 5 bases, the J end by 5 bases, with 12 bases between. Per the germline V gene, CDR1 is LNHDA and CDR2 is SQIVND (reference sequence). The chain's CDR3 is CASSFPTWTEAFF. The CDR3 DNA is TGTGCCAGTAGTTTCCCTACATGGACTGAAGCTTTCTTT.

The CDR3 region is CASTVAQNYGYTF. The CDR3 DNA reads TGTGCCAGCACGGTCGCGCAGAACTATGGCTACACCTTC. This rearrangement joins TRBV12-3 or TRBV12-4 to TRBJ1-2; D is unresolved. The CDR3 is 13 amino acids. V lost 7 bases, J lost 2 bases, and 11 bases lay in between.

The chain is built from TRBV19 and TRBJ2-1; a weak D match, TRBD2 (6 bases). V dropped 2 bases and J dropped 15 bases, with 11 bases sitting between them. The length of the CDR3 is 11 residues. The germline V gene has CDR1 LNHDA and CDR2 SQIVND (reference sequence). This chain's CDR3 is CASSIRGTRFF. Here the CDR3 DNA reads TGTGCCAGTAGTATACGCGGGACCCGGTTCTTC.

The chain uses TRBV7-2 and TRBJ1-3, with D possibly matching TRBD1 (5 bases). Trimming removed 5 bases at V and 4 bases at J, with 12 bases between. Germline loops: CDR1 SGHTA, CDR2 FQGNSA. The CDR3 contains 14 residues. The DNA of the CDR3 is TGTGCCAGCAGCGTCCGGGGGTCGGGAAACACCATATATTTT. Translation: CASSVRGSGNTIYF. Full variable domain (outside the CDR3, taken from reference TRBV7-2 and TRBJ1-3): GAGVSQSPSNKVTEKGKDVELRCDPISGHTALYWYRQSLGQGLEFLIYFQGNSAPDKSGLPSDRFSAERTGGSVSTLTIQRTQQEDSAVYLCASSVRGSGNTIYFGEGSWLTVV.

The chain recombines TRBV7-8 with TRBJ1-5; no clear D gene. Trimming stripped 1 base from V and 5 bases from J, with 3 bases between. Germline CDR1 and CDR2: SGHVS and FQNEAQ. The CDR3 consists of 12 residues. The CDR3 region is CASSLGDQPQHF. As DNA, the CDR3 is TGTGCCAGCAGCTTAGGGGATCAGCCCCAGCATTTT.

V usage is TRBV4-3 and J usage is TRBJ2-2; 9 positions agree with TRBD2. V dropped 6 bases and J dropped 3; count of bases not matched to a gene: 14. CDR1 LGHNA and CDR2 YSLEER come from the germline V gene. The CDR3 contains 18 residues. This CDR3 reads CASSQRAGSGSHTGELFF. In DNA form, the CDR3 reads TGCGCCAGCAGTCAAAGAGCGGGTAGCGGGAGTCACACCGGGGAGCTGTTTTTT.

This chain connects TRBV10-3 to TRBJ2-5, with 12 bases identical to TRBD2. V lost 4 bases, J lost 6 bases, and 3 bases stayed unmatched. Germline values: CDR1 ENHRY, CDR2 SYGVKD. The CDR3 consists of 14 residues. CDR3: CAISGTSGTQTQYF. The DNA for the CDR3 is TGTGCCATCAGTGGGACTAGCGGGACCCAGACCCAGTACTTC.

This chain joins TRBV9 and TRBJ1-2; 7 positions agree with TRBD1. The germline V gene has CDR1 SGDLS and CDR2 YYNGEE. CDR3 length: 14 residues. J gave up 2 bases and V 4 bases, and 5 bases lay outside the gene matches. The CDR3 sequence is CASSPRDSNYGYTF. The CDR3 nucleotides are TGTGCCAGCAGCCCCCGGGACAGCAACTATGGCTACACCTTC.

This sequence joins TRBV13 and TRBJ2-7; 7 bases are a match to TRBD2. The V gene's germline CDR1 is PRHDT and CDR2 FYEKMQ (reference sequence). V lost 8 bases to trimming and J lost 3 bases; unmatched junction nucleotides: 19. The CDR3 has 17 amino acids. In nucleotides, the CDR3 is TGTGCCAGCCGAGCATTATCCCTAGCGGTGGACAACTACGAGCAGTACTTC. Translation: CASRALSLAVDNYEQYF. The variable domain in full, with the rest retrieved from reference TRBV13 and TRBJ2-7, is AAGVIQSPRHLIKEKRETATLKCYPIPRHDTVYWYQQGPGQDPQFLISFYEKMQSDKGSIPDRFSAQQFSDYHSELNMSSLELGDSALYFCASRALSLAVDNYEQYFGPGTRLTVT.

CDR3 loop: CASSPLPGLAGTGELFF. CDR3 DNA: TGTGCCAGCAGTCCACTGCCGGGGCTAGCTGGGACCGGGGAGCTGTTTTTT. The gene calls are TRBV28 and TRBJ2-2; TRBD1 or TRBD2 may be the D gene (5 bases each). Germline V CDR1 and CDR2: MDHEN, SYDVKM. The germline V and J ends were trimmed by 5 bases and 5 bases, with 21 bases remaining between them. The CDR3 is 17 amino acids.

The chain recombines TRBV24-1 with TRBJ1-4; a weak D match, TRBD1 (6 bases). CDR1 and CDR2 (germline): KGHDR, SFDVKD. Trimming removed 2 bases from V and 7 bases from J, with 16 bases in between. The CDR3 is 16 residues long. In DNA, the CDR3 is TGTGCCACCAGTGATTCCCAACAGGGCTCGAGTGAAAAACTGTTTTTT. Protein: CATSDSQQGSSEKLFF.

The chain has TRBV7-9 and TRBJ2-7; no firm D call. The ends were cut back, 1 base at V and 2 bases at J, with 9 bases in the middle. The CDR3 is 14 amino acids. From germline, CDR1 is SEHNR and CDR2 FQNEAQ (reference sequence). CDR3 region: CASSLEPGPYEQYF. In DNA, the CDR3 is TGTGCCAGCAGCTTAGAGCCCGGACCCTACGAGCAGTACTTC. The full variable domain, completed using reference TRBV7-9 and TRBJ2-7, is DTGVSQNPRHKITKRGQNVTFRCDPISEHNRLYWYRQTLGQGPEFLTYFQNEAQLEKSRLLSDRFSAERPKGSFSTLEIQRTEQGDSAMYLCASSLEPGPYEQYFGPGTRLTVT.

The chain is built from TRBV24-1 and TRBJ2-1; no firm D call. The CDR3 totals 14 residues. In germline, CDR1 is KGHDR, CDR2 SFDVKD. Trimming pared 1 base from V and 8 bases from J, leaving 11 bases between. Written as DNA, the CDR3 is TGTGCCACCAGTGATTTCCCTAGAGGTCATGAGCAGTTCTTC. Its translation: CATSDFPRGHEQFF.

This chain links TRBV14 with TRBJ2-7, with 7 bases lining up with TRBD2. V dropped 0 bases and J dropped 0; count of bases not matched to a gene: 5. The CDR3 sequence is 16 residues long. The germline V gene has CDR1 SGHDN and CDR2 FVKESK. The CDR3 DNA follows: TGTGCCAGCAGCCAAGACGGGCTAGCGGCCTCCTACGAGCAGTACTTC. This encodes CASSQDGLAASYEQYF. The variable domain in full, with the rest retrieved from reference TRBV14 and TRBJ2-7, is EAGVTQFPSHSVIEKGQTVTLRCDPISGHDNLYWYRRVMGKEIKFLLHFVKESKQDESGMPNNRFLAERTGGTYSTLKVQPAELEDSGVYFCASSQDGLAASYEQYFGPGTRLTVT.

This clone has a single count. The rearrangement uses TRBV2 and TRBJ2-4, with a weak D call TRBD2 (7 bases). CDR3 length equals 14 residues. Germline CDR1 and CDR2: SNHLY and FYNNEI. Trimming stripped 11 bases from V and 5 bases from J, with 19 bases between. This CDR3 is CARQAWAGENIQYF. The DNA for the CDR3 is TGTGCCCGACAGGCCTGGGCGGGGGAAAACATTCAGTACTTC. Together with reference TRBV2 and TRBJ2-4, the CDR3 gives the full variable domain: EPEVTQTPSHQVTQMGQEVILRCVPISNHLYFYWYRQILGQKVEFLVSFYNNEISEKSEIFDDQFSVERPDGSNFTLKIRSTKLEDSAMYFCARQAWAGENIQYFGAGTRLSVL.

The chain links TRBV6-1 to TRBJ1-3; unclear D gene. Trimming took 3 bases from V and 7 from J, leaving 13 bases between them. Germline V lookup: CDR1 MNHNS, CDR2 SASEGT. The CDR3 is 14 residues long. CDR3 sequence reads: CASSDGSGVNTIYF. For the CDR3, the DNA is TGTGCCAGCAGTGATGGGAGCGGGGTGAACACCATATATTTT.

The chain carries TRBV27 and TRBJ2-3; perhaps D is TRBD1 or TRBD2 (5 bases each). The CDR3 has 16 amino acids. V lost 5 bases, J lost 1 base, and 16 bases lay in between. Germline CDR1 and CDR2: MNHEY and SMNVEV (reference sequence). As DNA, the CDR3 is TGTGCCAGCAGTCTCCGGGACCTCACACGCACAGATACGCAGTATTTT. This translates into CASSLRDLTRTDTQYF.

In its sample, this clone was seen once. V gene TRBV4-3 combines with J gene TRBJ2-2, with a possible D match to TRBD1 (5 bases). CDR1 and CDR2 (germline): LGHNA, YSLEER. Trimming pared 4 bases from V and 7 bases from J, leaving 10 bases between. This CDR3 is built from 13 residues. In DNA form, the CDR3 reads TGCGCCAGCAGCCCCAGGGTTTTCGGGGAGCTGTTTTTT. Translating it yields CASSPRVFGELFF.